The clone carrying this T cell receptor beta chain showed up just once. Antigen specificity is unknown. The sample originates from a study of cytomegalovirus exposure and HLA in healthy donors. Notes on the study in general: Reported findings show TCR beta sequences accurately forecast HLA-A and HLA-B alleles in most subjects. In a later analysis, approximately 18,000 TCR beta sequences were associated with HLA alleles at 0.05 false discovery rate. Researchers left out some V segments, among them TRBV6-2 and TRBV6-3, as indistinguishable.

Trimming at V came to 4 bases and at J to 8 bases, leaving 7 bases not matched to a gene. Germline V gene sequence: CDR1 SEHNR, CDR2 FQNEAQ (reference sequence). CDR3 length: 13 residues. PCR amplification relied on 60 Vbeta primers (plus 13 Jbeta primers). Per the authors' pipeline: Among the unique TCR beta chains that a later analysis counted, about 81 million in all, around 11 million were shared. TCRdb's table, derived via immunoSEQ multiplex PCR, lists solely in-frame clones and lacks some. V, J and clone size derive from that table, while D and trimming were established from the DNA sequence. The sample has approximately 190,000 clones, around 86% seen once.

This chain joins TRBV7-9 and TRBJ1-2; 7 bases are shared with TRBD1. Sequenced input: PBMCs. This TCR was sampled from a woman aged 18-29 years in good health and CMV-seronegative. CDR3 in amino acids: CASSSDRVNGYTF. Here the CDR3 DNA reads TGTGCCAGCAGCTCAGACAGGGTAAACGGCTACACCTTC.